This T cell receptor beta chain was sequenced during a study of cytomegalovirus exposure and HLA in healthy donors. Study-wide context: Roughly 80 million unique TCRs from HLA-typed donors made up an early data release.

Overall study findings and caveats: When a later analysis was performed, an Asian-associated ancestry cluster reportedly had fewer N-insertions than the approximately 690-donor mean.

Comment on this clone: As yet, its antigen is unknown.

The primer mix had 60 Vbeta and 13 Jbeta primers. The table came from immunoSEQ multiplex PCR; TCRdb's copy has only in-frame clones and leaves some out. Here the sample spans 35,000 to 45,000 clones, nearly 70% being singletons. The sample comprised PBMCs. The receptor's source is a young man in good health and CMV-seronegative.

This chain's CDR3 is CASSFQGEDTIYF. CDR3 nucleotide sequence: TGCGCCAGCAGCTTCCAGGGCGAGGACACCATATATTTT. The genes are TRBV5-1 and TRBJ1-3, with a tentative D call TRBD1 (5 bases). Deletions cut 2 bases from V and 8 bases from J, with 11 bases between. The germline V gene encodes CDR1 SGHRS and CDR2 YFSETQ. This CDR3 spans 13 amino acids.